The 26 T cell receptor beta chains below all came from one sample that was sequenced in a study of T cell responses to AZD1222 COVID-19 vaccine. Sequencing was performed with immunoSEQ multiplex PCR; in TCRdb, only in-frame clones are kept and a portion is missing. Of more than 120,000 clones in the sample, roughly 92% were seen once. The specimen was peripheral blood, collected 28 days after the second AZD1222 dose. These receptors originate from an adult who received the AZD1222 COVID-19 vaccine.

The J gene is TRBJ2-1, the V gene TRBV24-1; the D is unclear. Germline V CDR1 and CDR2: KGHDR, SFDVKD. V lost 2 bases and J 0 bases, leaving 13 bases between the germline ends. This CDR3 region has 17 residues. CDR3 in amino acids: CATSDSSRLSSYNEQFF. The CDR3 nucleotides read TGTGCCACCAGTGATTCTTCCAGGCTGAGCTCCTACAATGAGCAGTTCTTC.

The rearrangement joins TRBV12-3 or TRBV12-4 to TRBJ1-5; D perhaps matches TRBD1 (6 bases). The CDR3 loop spans 11 amino acids. The V end lost 5 bases, the J end lost 11 bases, and 10 bases lay between the germline ends. DNA for the CDR3: TGTGCCAGCAGTATCAGGGGATCCCAGCATTTT. It yields the protein CASSIRGSQHF.

V usage is TRBV5-1 and J usage is TRBJ2-1; D possibly uses TRBD1 or TRBD2 (6 bases each). Germline loops: CDR1 SGHRS, CDR2 YFSETQ. The CDR3 contains 16 residues. The V and J ends lost 4 bases and 5 bases respectively, with 19 bases between them. The CDR3 DNA reads TGCGCCAGCAGCCAGGAAGGGGGACTTGGGAACAATGAGCAGTTCTTC. Residues: CASSQEGGLGNNEQFF.

This rearrangement joins TRBV27 to TRBJ1-2, with D perhaps matching TRBD1 (6 bases). In germline, CDR1 is MNHEY, CDR2 SMNVEV (reference sequence). The length of the CDR3 is 13 residues. V was clipped by 6 bases and J by 3 bases, with 11 bases between them. For the CDR3, the DNA is TGTGCCAGCAGCCCCGACAGGTACTATGGCTACACCTTC. Its protein is CASSPDRYYGYTF.

This chain joins TRBV4-3 and TRBJ2-1; TRBD1 might be the D (6 bases). Trimming pared 2 bases from V and 6 bases from J, leaving 11 bases between. Per germline, CDR1 LGHNA and CDR2 YSLEER. CDR3 length: 14 amino acids. CDR3 protein: CASSQRQDPNEQFF. The CDR3 nucleotides read TGCGCCAGCAGCCAAAGACAGGATCCCAATGAGCAGTTCTTC.

V and J are TRBV7-2 and TRBJ2-7; D uncertain. V was clipped by 1 base and J by 4 bases, with 11 bases between them. The CDR3 contains 14 residues. The germline V gene encodes CDR1 SGHTA and CDR2 FQGNSA. CDR3 DNA: TGTGCCAGCAGCTTAGACACTGGGGTATACGAGCAGTACTTC. Its translation is CASSLDTGVYEQYF.

J is TRBJ1-2 and V is TRBV15; D not certain. The V gene lost 8 bases and the J gene lost 8 bases, with 6 bases spanning the gap. Germline assignment: CDR1 LNHNV and CDR2 YYDKDF (reference sequence). The CDR3 runs 9 residues. CDR3 protein: CATRVGYTF. As DNA, the CDR3 is TGTGCCACCCGGGTAGGCTACACCTTC.

This chain links TRBV5-1 with TRBJ1-1, with D perhaps matching TRBD1 (5 bases). The CDR3 totals 14 residues. Germline-derived CDR1 and CDR2 are SGHRS and YFSETQ. V was clipped by 2 bases and J by 6 bases, with 14 bases between them. CDR3 DNA sequence: TGCGCCAGCAGCTTAAGGGGAGTCAGGGCTGAAGCTTTCTTT. Translating it yields CASSLRGVRAEAFF.

The rearrangement links TRBV19 to TRBJ1-3; D is undetermined. V was trimmed by 3 bases and J by 2 bases, leaving 14 bases between them. Per the germline V gene, CDR1 is LNHDA and CDR2 is SQIVND (reference sequence). This CDR3 comprises 16 residues. CDR3 bases: TGTGCCAGTAGTATGGTCCCGGGCTCGCCTGGAAACACCATATATTTT. As protein: CASSMVPGSPGNTIYF.

The V gene is TRBV7-8, the J gene TRBJ1-5, with D uncertain. CDR3 length equals 14 residues. Germline-derived CDR1 and CDR2 are SGHVS and FQNEAQ. V was clipped by 5 bases and J by 1 base, with 9 bases between them. CDR3 region: CASSPPGSNQPQHF. In DNA form, the CDR3 reads TGTGCCAGCAGCCCCCCCGGGAGCAATCAGCCCCAGCATTTT.

The chain is built from TRBV4-1 and TRBJ1-6, with no clear D. CDR3 length: 14 residues. Per the germline V gene, CDR1 is MGHRA and CDR2 is YSYEKL. The V end lost 1 base, the J end lost 5 bases, and 6 bases lay between the germline ends. This CDR3 reads CASSQAGNNSPLHF. CDR3 in DNA: TGCGCCAGCAGCCAAGCAGGAAATAATTCACCCCTCCACTTT.

The chain carries TRBV4-3 and TRBJ1-1; 11 positions agree with TRBD1. The CDR3 consists of 17 residues. V shed 2 bases and J 4 bases; nucleotides not matched to a gene: 9. CDR1 and CDR2 (germline): LGHNA, YSLEER. The CDR3 DNA reads TGCGCCAGCAGCCAACATGCGACCGGGACAGGGGGCACTGAAGCTTTCTTT. Protein product: CASSQHATGTGGTEAFF.

The genes are TRBV4-2 and TRBJ1-2; 7 nucleotides align to TRBD1. The CDR3 extends over 15 amino acids. V was pared by 0 bases and J by 7 bases, with 8 bases of the junction left unmatched. In germline, CDR1 is LGHNA, CDR2 YNFKEQ. As DNA, the CDR3 is TGTGCCAGCAGCCAAGAGTCAGGGGGTTCGGGTGGCTACACCTTC. It codes for CASSQESGGSGGYTF.

The chain joins TRBV19 to TRBJ1-1, with D possibly being TRBD1 (6 bases). The CDR3 is made up of 17 amino acids. V was pared by 5 bases and J by 0 bases, with 19 bases between. Looked up from germline, CDR1 is LNHDA and CDR2 is SQIVND (reference sequence). This CDR3 is CASSSTTGLIMNTEAFF. CDR3 nucleotides: TGTGCCAGTAGTTCGACGACAGGCCTTATTATGAACACTGAAGCTTTCTTT.

This CDR3 reads CAWSGTRGSYNEQFF. In nucleotides, the CDR3 is TGTGCCTGGAGTGGAACCCGGGGCTCTTACAATGAGCAGTTCTTC. The chain joins TRBV30 to TRBJ2-1; possibly TRBD1 or TRBD2 for D (5 bases each). Between the trimmed V and J ends, which lost 1 base and 4 bases, there was a span of 14 bases. Germline-derived CDR1 and CDR2 are GTSNPN and SVGIG (reference sequence). This CDR3 has 15 amino acids.

This rearrangement joins TRBV7-2 to TRBJ1-2; 8 bases are a match to TRBD1. The CDR3 is made up of 16 amino acids. CDR1 and CDR2 (germline): SGHTA, FQGNSA. Trimming removed 1 base from V and 4 bases from J; junction bases left unmatched: 8. CDR3 region: CASSLGRTGRVYGYTF. In nucleotides, the CDR3 is TGTGCCAGCAGCTTAGGCCGGACAGGGCGAGTCTATGGCTACACCTTC.

The rearrangement joins TRBV7-9 to TRBJ1-2, with 8 bases matching TRBD1. The CDR3 is 14 amino acids. V lost 5 bases, J lost 3 bases, and 5 bases stayed unmatched. Per germline, CDR1 SEHNR and CDR2 FQNEAQ (reference sequence). CDR3 bases: TGTGCCAGCAGCCGGGACAGGACTGACTATGGCTACACCTTC. Residues: CASSRDRTDYGYTF.

The chain employs TRBV3-1 (or the pseudogene TRBV3-2) and TRBJ1-2, with TRBD1 matching over 8 bases. Germline CDR1 and CDR2: LGHDT and YNNKEL (reference sequence). With 0 bases clipped from V and 5 bases from J, the junction kept 5 bases outside the gene matches. The CDR3 is 15 amino acids. The CDR3: CASSQDQGARYGYTF. The CDR3 nucleotides read TGTGCCAGCAGCCAAGATCAGGGGGCGCGGTATGGCTACACCTTC.

By proportion, this clone is medium-sized. This sample includes further DNA sequences coding for the same CDR3. The chain employs TRBV7-9 and TRBJ2-2; D is uncertain. The CDR3 has 14 amino acids. The germline CDR1 and CDR2 sequences are SEHNR and FQNEAQ (reference sequence). Between the trimmed V and J ends, which lost 2 bases and 0 bases, there was a span of 4 bases. This chain's CDR3 is CASSLNPNTGELFF. The CDR3 DNA reads as TGTGCCAGCAGCTTAAACCCGAACACCGGGGAGCTGTTTTTT.

The chain combines TRBV5-1 with TRBJ1-1, with a possible D match to TRBD1 (5 bases). Trimming pared 1 base from V and 11 bases from J, leaving 15 bases between. CDR3 length: 13 amino acids. CDR1 and CDR2 (germline): SGHRS, YFSETQ. The CDR3 bases are TGCGCCAGCAGCTTGTCGGCAGAACAGGAGGCTTTCTTT. Translated: CASSLSAEQEAFF.

This clone was observed once. The chain combines TRBV19 with TRBJ2-5, with D perhaps matching TRBD1 or TRBD2 (5 bases each). Trimming removed 0 bases from V and 5 bases from J, with 13 bases in between. The CDR3 is made up of 15 amino acids. CDR1 is LNHDA and CDR2 is SQIVND in the germline V gene (reference sequence). Here the CDR3 DNA reads TGTGCCAGTAGTATAGATCCGAGGGGTACGGAGACCCAGTACTTC. Translated, it gives CASSIDPRGTETQYF.

The chain is built from TRBV6-1 and TRBJ1-4; possibly TRBD1 for D (6 bases). Trimming cost V 3 bases and J 0 bases, with 20 bases left between them. The CDR3 consists of 19 residues. Germline V CDR1 and CDR2: MNHNS, SASEGT. DNA for the CDR3: TGTGCCAGCAGTGACCCCCTCCGACAGGTGGCTGCAACTAATGAAAAACTGTTTTTT. Its protein is CASSDPLRQVAATNEKLFF.

V is TRBV9 and J is TRBJ2-3; D could derive from TRBD1 or TRBD2 (5 bases each). There are 15 residues in the CDR3. Germline values: CDR1 SGDLS, CDR2 YYNGEE. Trimming cost V 0 bases and J 6 bases, with 14 bases left between them. The CDR3 region is CASSVEGQGGDTQYF. The CDR3 DNA sequence: TGTGCCAGCAGCGTAGAGGGTCAGGGCGGGGATACGCAGTATTTT.

The V call is TRBV5-1, the J call TRBJ2-5; 10 nucleotides line up with TRBD1. V was pared by 5 bases and J by 6 bases, with 7 bases of the junction left unmatched. The V gene's germline CDR1 is SGHRS and CDR2 YFSETQ. The CDR3 has 14 residues. CDR3 sequence (DNA): TGCGCCAGCAGTTCGACAGGGGGCCCGCAGACCCAGTACTTC. Translation gives CASSSTGGPQTQYF.

Details on this clone: Within the sample, other DNA sequences also encode this same CDR3. V is TRBV19 and J is TRBJ1-1; no firm D call. The V and J ends lost 2 bases and 0 bases respectively, with 4 bases between them. The CDR3 is 13 residues long. The germline CDR1 and CDR2 sequences are LNHDA and SQIVND (reference sequence). The CDR3 sequence is CASSISVNTEAFF. The CDR3 DNA is TGTGCCAGTAGTATATCAGTGAACACTGAAGCTTTCTTT. Full variable domain (rest looked up from reference TRBV19 and TRBJ1-1): DGGITQSPKYLFRKEGQNVTLSCEQNLNHDAMYWYRQDPGQGLRLIYYSQIVNDFQKGDIAEGYSVSREKKESFPLTVTSAQKNPTAFYLCASSISVNTEAFFGQGTRLTVV.

The chain is built from TRBV4-1 and TRBJ2-1; D is undetermined. The CDR3 length is 17 residues. Germline V gene sequence: CDR1 MGHRA, CDR2 YSYEKL. Trimming removed 4 bases at V and 0 bases at J, with 16 bases between. This CDR3 reads CASSLASTLGSYNEQFF. The CDR3 DNA follows: TGCGCCAGCAGCCTAGCCTCGACTCTGGGCTCCTACAATGAGCAGTTCTTC.